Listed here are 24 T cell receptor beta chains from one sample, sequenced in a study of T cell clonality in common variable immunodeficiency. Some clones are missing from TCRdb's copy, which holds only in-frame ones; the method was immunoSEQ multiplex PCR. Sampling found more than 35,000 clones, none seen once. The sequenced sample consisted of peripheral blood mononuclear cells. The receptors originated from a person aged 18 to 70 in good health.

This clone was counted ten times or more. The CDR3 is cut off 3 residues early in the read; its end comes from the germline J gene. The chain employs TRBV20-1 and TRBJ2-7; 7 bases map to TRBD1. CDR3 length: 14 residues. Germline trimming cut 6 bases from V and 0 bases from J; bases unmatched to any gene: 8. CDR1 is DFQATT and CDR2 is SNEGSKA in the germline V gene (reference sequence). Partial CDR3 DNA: TGCAGTGCCCCAAGGCCAGGGGGCTCCTACGAG. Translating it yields CSAPRPGGSYE. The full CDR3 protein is CSAPRPGGSYEQYF.

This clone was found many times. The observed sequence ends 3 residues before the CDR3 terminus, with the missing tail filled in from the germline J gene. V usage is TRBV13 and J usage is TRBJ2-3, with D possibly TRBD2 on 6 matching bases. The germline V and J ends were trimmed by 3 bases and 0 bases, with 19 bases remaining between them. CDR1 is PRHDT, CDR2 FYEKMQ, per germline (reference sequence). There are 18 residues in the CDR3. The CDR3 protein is CASSFGSGGPRSTDTQYF. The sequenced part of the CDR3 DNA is TGTGCCAGCAGCTTTGGTAGCGGTGGGCCACGGAGCACAGATACG.

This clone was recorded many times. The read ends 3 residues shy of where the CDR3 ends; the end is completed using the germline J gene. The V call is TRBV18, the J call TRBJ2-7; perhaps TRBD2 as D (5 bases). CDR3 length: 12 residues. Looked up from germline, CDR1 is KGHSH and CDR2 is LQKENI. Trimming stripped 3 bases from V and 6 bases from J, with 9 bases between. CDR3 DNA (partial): TGTGCCAGCTCACCCGCAAGCGGCGAG. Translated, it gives CASSPASGE. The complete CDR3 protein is CASSPASGEQYF.

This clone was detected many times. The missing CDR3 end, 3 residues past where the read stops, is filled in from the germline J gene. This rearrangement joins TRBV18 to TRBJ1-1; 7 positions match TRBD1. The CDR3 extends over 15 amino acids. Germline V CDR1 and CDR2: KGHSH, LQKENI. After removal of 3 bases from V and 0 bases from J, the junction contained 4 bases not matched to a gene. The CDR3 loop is CASSPSTGVNTEAFF. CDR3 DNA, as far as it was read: TGTGCCAGCTCACCTTCCACAGGGGTGAACACTGAA.

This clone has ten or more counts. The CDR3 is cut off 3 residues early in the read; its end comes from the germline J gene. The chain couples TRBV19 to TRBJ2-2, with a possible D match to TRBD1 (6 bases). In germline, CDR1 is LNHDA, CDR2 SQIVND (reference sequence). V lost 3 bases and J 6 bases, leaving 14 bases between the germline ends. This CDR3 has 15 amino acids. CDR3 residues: CASSMQQGASGELFF. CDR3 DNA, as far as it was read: TGTGCCAGTAGTATGCAACAGGGAGCCTCCGGGGAG.

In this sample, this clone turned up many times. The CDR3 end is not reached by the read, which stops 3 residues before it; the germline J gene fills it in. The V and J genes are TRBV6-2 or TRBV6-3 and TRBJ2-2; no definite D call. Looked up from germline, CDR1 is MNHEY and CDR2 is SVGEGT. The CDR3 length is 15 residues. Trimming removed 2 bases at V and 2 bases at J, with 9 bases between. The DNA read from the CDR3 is TGTGCCAGCAGTTACGCTAGACCTAACACCGGGGAG. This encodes CASSYARPNTGE. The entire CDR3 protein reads CASSYARPNTGELFF.

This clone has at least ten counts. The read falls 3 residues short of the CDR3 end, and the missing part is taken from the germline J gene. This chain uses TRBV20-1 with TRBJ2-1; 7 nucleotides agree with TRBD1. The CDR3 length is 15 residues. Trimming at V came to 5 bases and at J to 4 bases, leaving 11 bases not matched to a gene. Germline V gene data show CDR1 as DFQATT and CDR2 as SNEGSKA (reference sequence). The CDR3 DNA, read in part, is TGCAGTGCTCCCTCGGGACAGACCAGTTACAATGAG. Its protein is CSAPSGQTSYNE. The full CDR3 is CSAPSGQTSYNEQFF.

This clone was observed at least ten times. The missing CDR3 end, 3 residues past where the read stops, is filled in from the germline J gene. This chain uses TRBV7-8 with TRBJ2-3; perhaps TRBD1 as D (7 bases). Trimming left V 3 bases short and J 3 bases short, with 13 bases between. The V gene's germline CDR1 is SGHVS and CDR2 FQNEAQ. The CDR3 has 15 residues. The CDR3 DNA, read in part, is TGTGCCAGCAGCTTCAGACAGGGAGGTACAGATACG. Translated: CASSFRQGGTDT. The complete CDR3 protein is CASSFRQGGTDTQYF.

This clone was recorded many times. This CDR3 reads CASSLGLGTPMETQYF. CDR3 DNA, as far as it was read: TGTGCCAGCAGTCTGGGGTTGGGGACTCCTATGGAGACC. The chain combines TRBV12-3 or TRBV12-4 with TRBJ2-5, with D perhaps TRBD2 (6 bases). The sequence runs out 3 residues before the end of the CDR3; the remainder is reconstructed from the germline J gene. V was clipped by 5 bases and J by 5 bases, with 21 bases between them. CDR3 length equals 16 residues.

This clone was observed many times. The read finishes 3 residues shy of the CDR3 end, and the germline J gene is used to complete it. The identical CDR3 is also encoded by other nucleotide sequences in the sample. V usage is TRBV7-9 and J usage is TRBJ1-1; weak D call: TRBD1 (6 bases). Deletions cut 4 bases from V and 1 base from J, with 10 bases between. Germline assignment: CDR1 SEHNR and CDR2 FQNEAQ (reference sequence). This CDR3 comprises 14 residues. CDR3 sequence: CASSSTTGNTEAFF. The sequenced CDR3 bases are TGTGCCAGCAGCTCAACGACAGGGAACACTGAA.

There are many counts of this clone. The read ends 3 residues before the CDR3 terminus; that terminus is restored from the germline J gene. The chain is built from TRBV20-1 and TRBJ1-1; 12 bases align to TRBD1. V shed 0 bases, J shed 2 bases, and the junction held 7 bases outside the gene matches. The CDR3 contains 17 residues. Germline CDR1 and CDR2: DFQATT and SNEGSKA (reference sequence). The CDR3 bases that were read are TGCAGTGCTAGAGATGACGGGACAGGGGGCTATAACACTGAA. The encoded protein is CSARDDGTGGYNTE. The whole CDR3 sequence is CSARDDGTGGYNTEAFF.

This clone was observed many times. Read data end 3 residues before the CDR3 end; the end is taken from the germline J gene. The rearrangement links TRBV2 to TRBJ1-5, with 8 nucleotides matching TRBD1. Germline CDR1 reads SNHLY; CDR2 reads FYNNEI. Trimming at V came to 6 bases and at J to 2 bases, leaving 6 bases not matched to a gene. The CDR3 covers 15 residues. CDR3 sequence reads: CASSDQGAGNQPQHF. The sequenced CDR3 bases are TGTGCCAGCAGCGACCAGGGGGCTGGCAATCAGCCC.

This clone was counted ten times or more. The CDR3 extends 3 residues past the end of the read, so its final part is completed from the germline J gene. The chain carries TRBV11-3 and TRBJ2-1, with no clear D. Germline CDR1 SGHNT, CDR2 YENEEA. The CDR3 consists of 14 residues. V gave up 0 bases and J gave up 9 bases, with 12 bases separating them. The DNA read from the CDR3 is TGTGCCAGCAGCTTAGAGAGATTCCTCGGTGAG. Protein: CASSLERFLGE. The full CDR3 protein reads CASSLERFLGEQFF.

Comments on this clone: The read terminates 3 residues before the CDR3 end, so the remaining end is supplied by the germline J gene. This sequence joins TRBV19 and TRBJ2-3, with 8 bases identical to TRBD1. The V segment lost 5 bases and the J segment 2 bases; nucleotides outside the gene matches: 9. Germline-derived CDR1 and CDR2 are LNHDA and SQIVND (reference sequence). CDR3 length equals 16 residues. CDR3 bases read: TGTGCCAGTAGTTCCCGACAGGGGTCCTCCACAGATACG. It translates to CASSSRQGSSTDT. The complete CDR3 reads CASSSRQGSSTDTQYF.

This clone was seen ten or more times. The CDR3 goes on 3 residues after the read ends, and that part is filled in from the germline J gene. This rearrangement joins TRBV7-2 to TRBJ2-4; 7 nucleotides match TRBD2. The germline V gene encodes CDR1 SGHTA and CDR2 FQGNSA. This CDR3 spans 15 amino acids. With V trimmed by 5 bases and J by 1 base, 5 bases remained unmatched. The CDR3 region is CASSPKLAAKNIQYF. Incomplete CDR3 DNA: TGTGCCAGCAGCCCAAAACTAGCGGCCAAAAACATT.

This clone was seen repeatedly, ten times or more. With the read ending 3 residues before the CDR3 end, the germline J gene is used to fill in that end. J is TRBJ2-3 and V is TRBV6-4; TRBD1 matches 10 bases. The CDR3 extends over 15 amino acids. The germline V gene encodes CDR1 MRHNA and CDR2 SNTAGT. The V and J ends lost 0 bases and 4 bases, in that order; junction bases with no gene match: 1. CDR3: CASSDSTGGADTQYF. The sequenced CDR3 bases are TGTGCCAGCAGTGACTCGACAGGGGGCGCAGATACG.

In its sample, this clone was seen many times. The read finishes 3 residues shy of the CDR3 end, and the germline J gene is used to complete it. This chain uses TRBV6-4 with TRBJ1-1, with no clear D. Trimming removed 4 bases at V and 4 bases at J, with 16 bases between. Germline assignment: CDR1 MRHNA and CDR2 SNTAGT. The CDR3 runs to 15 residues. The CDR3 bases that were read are TGTGCCAGCAGTGTTCCCCCCGGGGTGGGCACTGAA. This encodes CASSVPPGVGTE. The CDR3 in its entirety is CASSVPPGVGTEAFF.

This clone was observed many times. The part of the CDR3 DNA that was read is TGTGCCAGTAGTGGGCAGGAAACCTACGAG. This translates into CASSGQETYE. The full CDR3 is CASSGQETYEQYF. This chain joins TRBV19 and TRBJ2-7; D is undetermined. The CDR3 end is not reached by the read, which stops 3 residues before it; the germline J gene fills it in. The germline V gene encodes CDR1 LNHDA and CDR2 SQIVND (reference sequence). Trimming took off 5 bases at V and 2 bases at J, with 10 bases between the two ends. This CDR3 spans 13 amino acids.

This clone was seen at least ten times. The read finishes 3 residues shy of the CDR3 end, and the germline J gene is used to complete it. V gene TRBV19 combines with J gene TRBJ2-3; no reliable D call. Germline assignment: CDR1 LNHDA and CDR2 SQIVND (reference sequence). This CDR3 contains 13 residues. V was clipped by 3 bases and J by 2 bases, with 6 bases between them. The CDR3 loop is CASSMRPTDTQYF. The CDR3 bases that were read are TGTGCCAGTAGTATGCGGCCCACAGATACG.

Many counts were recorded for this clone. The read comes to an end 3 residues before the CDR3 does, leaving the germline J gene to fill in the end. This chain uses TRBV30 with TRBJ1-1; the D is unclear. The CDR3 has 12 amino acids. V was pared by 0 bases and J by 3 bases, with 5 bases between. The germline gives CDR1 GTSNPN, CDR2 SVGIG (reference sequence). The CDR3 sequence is CAWSVRDTEAFF. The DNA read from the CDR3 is TGTGCCTGGAGTGTACGCGACACTGAA.

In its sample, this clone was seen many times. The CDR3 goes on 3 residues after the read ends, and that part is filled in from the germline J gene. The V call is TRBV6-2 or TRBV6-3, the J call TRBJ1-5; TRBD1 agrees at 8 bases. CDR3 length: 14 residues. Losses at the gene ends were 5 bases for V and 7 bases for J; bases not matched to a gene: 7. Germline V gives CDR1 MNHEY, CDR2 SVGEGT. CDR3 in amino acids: CASSDLRGRQPQHF. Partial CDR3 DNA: TGTGCCAGCAGTGACCTCAGGGGGCGACAGCCC.

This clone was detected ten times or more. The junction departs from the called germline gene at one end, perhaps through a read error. The CDR3: CASSLGAGYTDTQYF. The DNA read from the CDR3 is TGTGCTAGCAGCTTAGGAGCGGGGTACACAGATACG. The chain couples TRBV7-7 to TRBJ2-3, with 7 bases matching TRBD2. The read terminates 3 residues before the CDR3 end, so the remaining end is supplied by the germline J gene. The V gene's germline CDR1 is SSHAT and CDR2 FNYEAQ (reference sequence). This CDR3 comprises 15 residues.

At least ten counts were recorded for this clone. CDR3 bases read: TGTGCCAGTGCGGACAGTCCCTACAATGAG. Its translation: CASADSPYNE. The full CDR3 protein reads CASADSPYNEQFF. V is TRBV11-2 and J is TRBJ2-1; a weak D match, TRBD1 (6 bases). The read ends 3 residues before the CDR3 terminus; that terminus is restored from the germline J gene. Germline assignment: CDR1 SGHAT and CDR2 FQNNGV. Trimming shortened V by 9 bases and J by 2 bases, and 11 bases separated the two germline ends. This CDR3 contains 13 residues.

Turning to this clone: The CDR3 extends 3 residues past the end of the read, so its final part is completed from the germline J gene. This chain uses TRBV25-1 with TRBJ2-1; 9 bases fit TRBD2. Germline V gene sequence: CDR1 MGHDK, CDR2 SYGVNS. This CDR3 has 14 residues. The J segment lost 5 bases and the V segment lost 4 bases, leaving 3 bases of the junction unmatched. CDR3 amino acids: CASSARGRDNEQFF. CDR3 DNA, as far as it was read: TGTGCCAGCAGTGCTCGCGGGAGGGACAATGAG.